Listed below are T cell receptor beta chains from one sample, sequenced in a study of T cell responses to AZD1222 COVID-19 vaccine. Libraries were prepared by immunoSEQ multiplex PCR; TCRdb keeps only in-frame clonotypes and omits some of them. Among 190,000 or so clones, around 89% were seen once, and the ten largest hold roughly 27%. Source: peripheral blood, taken 28 days after the second AZD1222 dose. Every receptor here comes from an adult who received the AZD1222 COVID-19 vaccine. CDR3s include the opening cysteine and the closing phenylalanine or tryptophan. The order of the fields is clone size, D gene, J gene, V gene, CDR3 protein, CDR3 DNA. The D gene is left open where the match is weak. Size tells how often a clone was seen (once, few, many) or the class of an expanded clone, and some rows leave it out.

size: .
D: .
J: TRBJ2-2
V: TRBV6-5
CDR3: CASIKGGKNTGELFF
DNA: TGTGCCAGCATAAAGGGGGGGAAGAACACCGGGGAGCTGTTTTTT

size: .
D: .
J: TRBJ1-6
V: TRBV7-8
CDR3: CASSLVAADNSPLHF
DNA: TGTGCCAGCAGCTTAGTGGCAGCGGATAATTCACCCCTCCACTTT

size: once
D: TRBD1
J: TRBJ1-2
V: TRBV7-2
CDR3: CASSPGQGTGYTF
DNA: TGTGCCAGCAGCCCTGGACAGGGTACTGGCTACACCTTC

size: .
D: .
J: TRBJ2-5
V: TRBV6-5
CDR3: CASTSLGEGGETQYF
DNA: TGTGCCAGCACCTCCCTCGGGGAAGGGGGAGAGACCCAGTACTTC

size: .
D: TRBD1
J: TRBJ1-2
V: TRBV30
CDR3: CAWSGQGVHYGYTF
DNA: TGTGCCTGGAGCGGACAGGGGGTCCACTATGGCTACACCTTC

size: .
D: .
J: TRBJ1-1
V: TRBV12-3/TRBV12-4
CDR3: CASSTMGGAEAFF
DNA: TGTGCCAGCAGCACTATGGGGGGGGCTGAAGCTTTCTTT

size: .
D: .
J: TRBJ2-2
V: TRBV3-1/TRBV3-2
CDR3: CAIPGGPVNTGELFF
DNA: TGTGCCATCCCCGGGGGGCCAGTTAACACCGGGGAGCTGTTTTTT

size: .
D: .
J: TRBJ2-2
V: TRBV28
CDR3: CASSSTLTGELFF
DNA: TGTGCCAGCAGTAGCACGCTCACCGGGGAGCTGTTTTTT

size: .
D: TRBD1
J: TRBJ2-7
V: TRBV27
CDR3: CASSLRQGAHEQYF
DNA: TGTGCCAGCAGTTTGAGACAGGGGGCTCACGAGCAGTACTTC

size: .
D: .
J: TRBJ1-1
V: TRBV4-2
CDR3: CASSQDLGGGTEAFF
DNA: TGTGCCAGCAGCCAAGATTTGGGGGGGGGCACTGAAGCTTTCTTT

size: .
D: TRBD1
J: TRBJ1-3
V: TRBV28
CDR3: CASSSGTVSGNTIYF
DNA: TGTGCCAGCAGTTCCGGGACAGTCTCTGGAAACACCATATATTTT

size: .
D: .
J: TRBJ1-1
V: TRBV19
CDR3: CASSIYATPRLMNTEAFF
DNA: TGTGCCAGTAGTATCTATGCGACACCACGCCTCATGAACACTGAAGCTTTCTTT

size: .
D: .
J: TRBJ2-1
V: TRBV12-3/TRBV12-4
CDR3: CASSRTGWSEQFF
DNA: TGTGCCAGCAGTAGAACAGGGTGGAGTGAGCAGTTCTTC

size: .
D: TRBD1
J: TRBJ1-2
V: TRBV6-6
CDR3: CASSVWTGGAGYGYTF
DNA: TGTGCCAGCAGTGTTTGGACAGGGGGCGCGGGGTATGGCTACACCTTC

size: few
D: .
J: TRBJ2-7
V: TRBV6-5
CDR3: CASFRDVHEQYF
DNA: TGTGCCAGTTTCAGGGACGTGCACGAGCAGTACTTC

size: .
D: .
J: TRBJ1-5
V: TRBV7-8
CDR3: CASSLQNQPQHF
DNA: TGTGCCAGCAGCCTTCAAAATCAGCCCCAGCATTTT

size: .
D: .
J: TRBJ2-7
V: TRBV30
CDR3: CAWRRGSEQYF
DNA: TGTGCCTGGAGGCGGGGTAGCGAGCAGTACTTC

size: .
D: .
J: TRBJ1-1
V: TRBV6-4
CDR3: CASSAQRNTEAFF
DNA: TGTGCCAGCAGTGCTCAGAGGAACACTGAAGCTTTCTTT

size: .
D: TRBD2
J: TRBJ2-5
V: TRBV7-3
CDR3: CASSPGLAGVETQYF
DNA: TGTGCCAGCAGCCCGGGACTAGCGGGAGTTGAGACCCAGTACTTC

size: .
D: .
J: TRBJ2-1
V: TRBV21-1
CDR3: CASSLRRTGSSDLEQFF
DNA: TGTGCCAGCAGCCTCCGAAGGACAGGTTCATCCGATCTCGAGCAGTTCTTC

size: .
D: TRBD2
J: TRBJ2-1
V: TRBV19
CDR3: CASSIEASGSNVEQFF
DNA: TGTGCCAGTAGTATAGAGGCTAGCGGGAGCAACGTTGAGCAGTTCTTC

size: .
D: TRBD2
J: TRBJ2-1
V: TRBV13
CDR3: CASSSPGTSGSSGEQFF
DNA: TGTGCCAGCAGCTCCCCCGGGACTAGCGGGAGTAGTGGGGAGCAGTTCTTC

size: .
D: .
J: TRBJ1-2
V: TRBV3-1/TRBV3-2
CDR3: CASSQVSRPNYGYTF
DNA: TGTGCCAGCAGCCAAGTGTCCAGGCCTAACTATGGCTACACCTTC

size: few
D: .
J: TRBJ1-6
V: TRBV2
CDR3: CASRNSRHSYNSPLHF
DNA: TGTGCCAGCAGGAACTCAAGACACTCCTATAATTCACCCCTCCACTTT

size: few
D: .
J: TRBJ2-2
V: TRBV3-1/TRBV3-2
CDR3: CASSQGRTTGELFF
DNA: TGTGCCAGCAGCCAAGGGCGGACCACCGGGGAGCTGTTTTTT

size: .
D: .
J: TRBJ1-4
V: TRBV5-6
CDR3: CASSLDGGQGNEKLFF
DNA: TGTGCCAGCAGCTTGGACGGGGGGCAGGGTAATGAAAAACTGTTTTTT

size: .
D: .
J: TRBJ2-7
V: TRBV27
CDR3: CASSPTGEGYEQYF
DNA: TGTGCCAGCAGTCCGACAGGGGAGGGGTACGAGCAGTACTTC

size: .
D: TRBD2
J: TRBJ2-3
V: TRBV29-1
CDR3: CSVAFLAGGSTDTQYF
DNA: TGCAGCGTTGCGTTTTTAGCGGGAGGCTCCACAGATACGCAGTATTTT

size: .
D: TRBD1
J: TRBJ2-7
V: TRBV18
CDR3: CASSFDRDYEQYF
DNA: TGTGCCAGCTCATTCGACAGGGACTACGAGCAGTACTTC

size: once
D: .
J: TRBJ1-3
V: TRBV9
CDR3: CASSYTGTGNTIYF
DNA: TGTGCCAGCAGCTATACAGGGACTGGAAACACCATATATTTT

size: .
D: .
J: TRBJ1-6
V: TRBV6-5
CDR3: CASSYSPESNSPLHF
DNA: TGTGCCAGCAGTTACTCCCCGGAGTCTAATTCACCCCTCCACTTT

size: once
D: .
J: TRBJ1-2
V: TRBV7-9
CDR3: CASSLVQGVLGYTF
DNA: TGTGCCAGCAGCTTAGTTCAGGGTGTTTTGGGCTACACCTTC

size: .
D: .
J: TRBJ2-5
V: TRBV7-6
CDR3: CASSPIQGSGKTQYF
DNA: TGTGCCAGCAGCCCAATTCAGGGTTCCGGGAAGACCCAGTACTTC

size: .
D: .
J: TRBJ1-2
V: TRBV18
CDR3: CASSPGASNYTF
DNA: TGTGCCAGCTCACCGGGGGCCTCGAACTACACCTTC

size: .
D: TRBD1
J: TRBJ2-4
V: TRBV19
CDR3: CASKQGETLAKNIQYF
DNA: TGTGCCAGTAAACAGGGGGAAACACTAGCCAAAAACATTCAGTACTTC

size: .
D: .
J: TRBJ2-7
V: TRBV23-1
CDR3: CASSRDRRAYEQYF
DNA: TGCGCCAGCAGTCGGGACCGACGAGCCTACGAGCAGTACTTC

size: few
D: .
J: TRBJ1-1
V: TRBV28
CDR3: CASSLLGHATEAFF
DNA: TGTGCCAGCAGTTTATTGGGACACGCCACTGAAGCTTTCTTT

size: .
D: .
J: TRBJ2-1
V: TRBV29-1
CDR3: CSVADNEQFF
DNA: TGCAGCGTTGCAGACAATGAGCAGTTCTTC

size: .
D: TRBD2
J: TRBJ2-1
V: TRBV7-3
CDR3: CASTPAGGYGEQFF
DNA: TGTGCCAGCACTCCGGCGGGAGGTTACGGTGAGCAGTTCTTC

size: .
D: TRBD2
J: TRBJ2-1
V: TRBV19
CDR3: CASRTSGSLNEQFF
DNA: TGTGCCAGCCGGACTAGCGGGAGTTTAAACGAGCAGTTCTTC

size: .
D: .
J: TRBJ2-3
V: TRBV7-3
CDR3: CASSLIAFPDTQYF
DNA: TGTGCCAGCAGCTTAATAGCATTCCCAGATACGCAGTATTTT

size: .
D: TRBD2
J: TRBJ2-7
V: TRBV7-2
CDR3: CASSLGLAASYEQYF
DNA: TGTGCCAGCAGCTTAGGACTAGCGGCCTCCTACGAGCAGTACTTC

size: .
D: .
J: TRBJ2-3
V: TRBV19
CDR3: CASSIQPQASGTDTQYF
DNA: TGTGCCAGTAGTATCCAGCCCCAGGCTAGCGGCACAGATACGCAGTATTTT

size: once
D: .
J: TRBJ1-1
V: TRBV6-2/TRBV6-3
CDR3: CASSAGGTEAFF
DNA: TGTGCCAGCAGCGCGGGGGGCACTGAAGCTTTCTTT